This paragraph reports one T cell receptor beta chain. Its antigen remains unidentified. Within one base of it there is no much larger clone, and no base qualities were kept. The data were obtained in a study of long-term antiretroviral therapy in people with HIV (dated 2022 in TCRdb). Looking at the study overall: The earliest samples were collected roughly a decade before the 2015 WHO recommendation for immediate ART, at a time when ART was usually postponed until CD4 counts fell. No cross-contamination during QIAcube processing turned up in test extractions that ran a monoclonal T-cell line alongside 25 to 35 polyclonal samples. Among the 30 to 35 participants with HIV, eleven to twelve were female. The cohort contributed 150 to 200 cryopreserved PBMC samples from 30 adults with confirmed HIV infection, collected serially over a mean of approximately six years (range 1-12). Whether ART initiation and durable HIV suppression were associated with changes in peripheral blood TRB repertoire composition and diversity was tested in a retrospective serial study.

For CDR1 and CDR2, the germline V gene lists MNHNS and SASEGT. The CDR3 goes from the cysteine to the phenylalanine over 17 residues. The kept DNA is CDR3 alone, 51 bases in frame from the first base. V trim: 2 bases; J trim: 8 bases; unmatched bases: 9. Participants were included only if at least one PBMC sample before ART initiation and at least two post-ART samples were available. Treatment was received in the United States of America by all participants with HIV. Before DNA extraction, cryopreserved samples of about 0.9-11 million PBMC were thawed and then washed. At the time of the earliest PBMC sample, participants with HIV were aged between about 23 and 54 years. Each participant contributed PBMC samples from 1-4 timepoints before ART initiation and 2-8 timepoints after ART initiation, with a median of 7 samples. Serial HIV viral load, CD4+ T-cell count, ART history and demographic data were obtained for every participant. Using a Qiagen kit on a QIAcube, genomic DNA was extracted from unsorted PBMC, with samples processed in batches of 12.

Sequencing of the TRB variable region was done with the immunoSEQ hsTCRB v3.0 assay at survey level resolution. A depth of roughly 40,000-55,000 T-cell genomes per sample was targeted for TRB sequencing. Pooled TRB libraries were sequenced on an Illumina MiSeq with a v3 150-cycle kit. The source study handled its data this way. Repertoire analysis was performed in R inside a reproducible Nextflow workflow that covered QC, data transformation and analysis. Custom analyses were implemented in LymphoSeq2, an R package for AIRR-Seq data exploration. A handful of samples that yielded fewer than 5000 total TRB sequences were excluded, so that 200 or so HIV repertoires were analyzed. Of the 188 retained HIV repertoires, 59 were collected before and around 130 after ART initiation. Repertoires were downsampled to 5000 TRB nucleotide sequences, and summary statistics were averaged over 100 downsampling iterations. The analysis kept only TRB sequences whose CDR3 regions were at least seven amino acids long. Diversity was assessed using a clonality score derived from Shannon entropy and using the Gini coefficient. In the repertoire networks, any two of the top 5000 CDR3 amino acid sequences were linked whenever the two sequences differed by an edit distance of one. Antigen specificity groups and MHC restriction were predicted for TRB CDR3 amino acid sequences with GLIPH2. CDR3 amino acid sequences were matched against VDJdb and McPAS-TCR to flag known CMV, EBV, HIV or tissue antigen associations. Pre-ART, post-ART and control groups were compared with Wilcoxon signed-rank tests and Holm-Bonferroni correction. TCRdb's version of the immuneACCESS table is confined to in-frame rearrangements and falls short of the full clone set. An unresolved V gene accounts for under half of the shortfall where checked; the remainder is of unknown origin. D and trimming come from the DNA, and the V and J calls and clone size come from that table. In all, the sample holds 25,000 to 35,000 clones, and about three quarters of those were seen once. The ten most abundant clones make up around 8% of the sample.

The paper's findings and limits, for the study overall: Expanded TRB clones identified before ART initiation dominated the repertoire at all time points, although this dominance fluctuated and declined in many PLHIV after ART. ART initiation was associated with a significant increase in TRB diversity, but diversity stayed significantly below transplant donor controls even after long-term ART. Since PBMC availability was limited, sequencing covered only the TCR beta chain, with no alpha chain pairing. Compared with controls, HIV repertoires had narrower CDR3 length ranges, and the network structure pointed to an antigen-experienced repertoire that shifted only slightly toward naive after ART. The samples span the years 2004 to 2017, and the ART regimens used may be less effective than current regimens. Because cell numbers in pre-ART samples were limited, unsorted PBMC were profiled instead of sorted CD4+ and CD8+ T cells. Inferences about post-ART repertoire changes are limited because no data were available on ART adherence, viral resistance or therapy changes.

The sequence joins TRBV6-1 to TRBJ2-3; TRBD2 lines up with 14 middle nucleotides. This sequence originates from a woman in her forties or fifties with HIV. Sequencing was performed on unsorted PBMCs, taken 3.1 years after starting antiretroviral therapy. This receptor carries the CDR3 CASSELRLAGGLFTQYF. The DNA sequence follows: TGTGCCAGCAGTGAACTCCGACTAGCGGGGGGGCTATTTACGCAGTATTTT.